The 6 T cell receptor beta chains below come from one sample, sequenced in a study of shared clonotypes between healthy human individuals. The table came from immunoSEQ multiplex PCR; TCRdb's copy has only in-frame clones and leaves some out. The table lists more than 2,000,000 clones, around 90% of them singletons. The sequenced sample was naive CD4+ T cells sorted from blood. Subset given: CD45RA+ positively selected. The receptors were sampled from a man between 18 and 35 years old in good health.

Remarks on this clone: This CDR3 is also generated by other DNA sequences in the sample. This sequence joins TRBV5-1 and TRBJ2-2, with TRBD1 matching over 7 bases. Trimming removed 4 bases from V and 1 base from J; junction bases left unmatched: 1. Germline CDR1 reads SGHRS; CDR2 reads YFSETQ. The CDR3 contains 14 residues. The CDR3 is CASSRQGNTGELFF. In DNA form, the CDR3 reads TGCGCCAGCAGCAGACAGGGGAACACCGGGGAGCTGTTTTTT.

This clone was recorded only once. The J gene is TRBJ2-2, the V gene TRBV30; no clear D. The CDR3 length is 13 residues. Trimming pared 1 base from V and 6 bases from J, leaving 9 bases between. The germline V gene has CDR1 GTSNPN and CDR2 SVGIG (reference sequence). The CDR3 sequence: CAWSAVGAGELFF. CDR3 nucleotides: TGTGCCTGGAGTGCCGTTGGGGCCGGGGAGCTGTTTTTT.

This chain links TRBV14 with TRBJ1-3, with D perhaps matching TRBD1 (6 bases). The CDR3 extends over 14 amino acids. Germline V CDR1 and CDR2: SGHDN, FVKESK. The V end lost 4 bases, the J end lost 4 bases, and 11 bases lay between the germline ends. The DNA of the CDR3 is TGTGCCAGCAGCCCCAGGGGAGCCGGAAACACCATATATTTT. Protein product: CASSPRGAGNTIYF.

The chain links TRBV10-1 to TRBJ2-3, with 10 bases fitting TRBD2. There are 15 residues in the CDR3. The trim removed 5 bases at V and 0 bases at J, leaving 2 bases unmatched. Germline values: CDR1 WNHNN, CDR2 SYGVQD (reference sequence). CDR3 loop: CASSTSGTSTDTQYF. The CDR3 bases are TGCGCCAGCAGTACTAGCGGGACAAGCACAGATACGCAGTATTTT.

J is TRBJ2-3 and V is TRBV11-2, with 8 bases that match TRBD1. This CDR3 region has 16 residues. Per germline, CDR1 SGHAT and CDR2 FQNNGV. Trimming removed 0 bases from V and 5 bases from J; junction bases left unmatched: 7. The CDR3 region has the DNA TGTGCCAGCAGCTTAGAGGGCAGGGGGCGGCAAGATACGCAGTATTTT. Its protein is CASSLEGRGRQDTQYF.

The chain carries TRBV11-2 and TRBJ2-2, with 10 bases that match TRBD2. This CDR3 has 17 amino acids. Losses at the gene ends were 4 bases for V and 7 bases for J; bases not matched to a gene: 12. Germline V gives CDR1 SGHAT, CDR2 FQNNGV. CDR3 DNA sequence: TGTGCCAGCAGCTCACACGGACTAGCGGACGGGCACGGGGAGCTGTTTTTT. Residues: CASSSHGLADGHGELFF.